This T cell receptor (beta chain) derives from a study of CD8 T cells in Susac syndrome. General study findings and limits: The study recognized that its TCR sequencing and HLA analysis covered a relatively small number of individuals.

There are 12 residues in the CDR3. Trimming cost V 0 bases and J 11 bases, with 10 bases left between them. Germline V gene lookup returns CDR1 MGHRA and CDR2 YSYEKL. Random hexamers were used to reverse transcribe an amount of roughly 0.45 to 1 ug RNA. Amplification of TCR beta CDR3 by immunoSEQ multiplex PCR spanned 54 Vbeta and 13 Jbeta. TCRdb processed the immunoSEQ multiplex PCR reads anew with MiXCR; each CDR3 protein has one entry. The sample lists approximately 200,000 distinct CDR3 sequences, almost 96% occurring once. Sequencing of TCR beta was carried out in blood CD8+ and CD4+ T cells. Negative isolation yielded CD4+ and CD8+ T cells, and FACS enriched TEMRA cells. This clonotype appeared a single time. No antigen is known for it.

The J gene is TRBJ1-1, the V gene TRBV4-1; maybe TRBD1 (6 bases). The source of this sequence is a human donor with multiple sclerosis. The specimen was CD4+ T cells from PBMCs. The CDR3 here is CASSQEAGAAFF. The CDR3 coding sequence is TGCGCCAGCAGCCAAGAGGCAGGGGCGGCTTTCTTT.